The subject of this entry is one T cell receptor (beta chain). Its antigen is unknown. No much larger clonotype is one base removed from it; base qualities were not supplied. TCR beta CDR3 regions were amplified from genomic DNA with the immunoSEQ assay, a bias-controlled multiplex PCR using V- and J-specific primers. In a second PCR step, the CDR3 amplicons were tagged with a proprietary barcode plus Illumina adapter sequences. An Illumina MiSeq instrument was used for sequencing of the CDR3 libraries. The original methods were these. Export and quality control were performed with immunoSEQ Analyzer 3.0, and downstream analyses were performed with R Bioconductor and Immunarch. Only productive rearrangements in the normalized downsampled data set were used to calculate repertoire metrics. In the normalized cohort, clonotypes with more than 5 templates were defined as pathologically expanded. The Inverse Simpson Index was used to measure repertoire diversity. CMV-specificity analyses were carried out on the non-normalized data set to capture all clonotypes. Here the immuneACCESS table is served through TCRdb, limited to in-frame sequences with V and J called. Missing clones are a known gap in these copies; in checked studies unresolved V genes cover under half, and the rest lacks a known reason. V and J calls and clone size come straight from that table; D and trimming were deduced from the DNA. The sample contains more than 70,000 clones, 90% to 97% of them found a single time. The ten largest clones add up to under 2% of the sample.

The data were taken from a study of T cell clonotyping in hematopoietic cell transplantation (dated by TCRdb to about 2021). Study-wide context: Pretransplant samples from recipients were collected after cytoreduction. In the study, over a hundred blood samples were gathered from 35 to 45 consecutive transplant recipients and their related donors. Patients were recruited between September 2015 and January 2017 and followed until September 2020 or death. What the study reported, not specific to this receptor: Broader TCR repertoire diversity after transplant was predicted by Inverse Simpson Index values from donors and from recipients before transplant. Overlap with donor repertoires was found for only a small fraction of recipient repertoires, with over 95% found to appear de novo at the given depth. The sample size was limited, and because cells were not sorted, the contributions of CD4 and CD8 repertoires could not be separated. A decrease in recipient TCR diversity was observed after transplant, and a progressive increase in pathologically expanded clonotypes was seen from day 30 to day 180.

The CDR3 measures 13 amino acids from cysteine to phenylalanine. The DNA shown is the 39-base CDR3, in frame from base 1. Taken from the germline V gene, the CDR1 and CDR2 loops are SGHRS and YFSETQ. The V end loses 3 bases and the J end loses 1 base, and a stretch of 6 bases separates them. The time point label, read with the paper, signifies: recipient sample about 28 days before transplant, after cytoreduction. Blood from recipients was drawn about 28 days before transplant and again at days 30, 100 and 180 after transplant. Nuclei Lysis Solution was used to extract genomic DNA from fresh or cryopreserved unfractionated peripheral blood mononuclear cells.

The sequence was obtained from a woman in her 50s with acute myeloid leukemia. Some clones in this sample may be carry-over from other donors' samples. The specimen was peripheral blood mononuclear cells, collected before stem cell transplant. Rearrangement joined TRBV5-1 to TRBJ2-3; 6 matching bases give a weak D call of TRBD2. The CDR3 protein sequence reads: CASSSSGTDTQYF. The nucleotide sequence is given as TGCGCCAGCAGCTCTAGCGGCACAGATACGCAGTATTTT.